This TCR beta chain was retrieved from a study of blood T cell repertoires in COVID-19. Overall study context: Specimens from acute and convalescent COVID-19 originated in the United States, Italy and Spain. Sources were T cells, B-cell-depleted T cells, or PBMCs; the material itself was cDNA or gDNA.

Patients from Seattle were sampled longitudinally, starting during active infection. In the authors' workflow: Nucleated cell number was recorded as an estimate derived from reference gene primer amplification. Generated by immunoSEQ multiplex PCR, the TCRdb table keeps only in-frame clones and is missing some. V and J calls and clone size come straight from that table; D and trimming were deduced from the DNA. This table has some 240,000 clones, about 87% appearing once. Trimming removed 3 bases at V and 1 base at J, with 9 bases between. The CDR3 spans 14 residues. CDR1 and CDR2 from the germline V gene are LGHDT and YNNKEL (reference sequence).

V and J are TRBV3-1 (or the pseudogene TRBV3-2) and TRBJ1-1; D remains unclear. Sequences were obtained from peripheral blood. The receptor was derived from a woman in her 70s with COVID-19, enrolled during active disease. CDR3 bases: TGTGCCAGCAGCCAGAGACACGAGAACACTGAAGCTTTCTTT. Translation: CASSQRHENTEAFF.